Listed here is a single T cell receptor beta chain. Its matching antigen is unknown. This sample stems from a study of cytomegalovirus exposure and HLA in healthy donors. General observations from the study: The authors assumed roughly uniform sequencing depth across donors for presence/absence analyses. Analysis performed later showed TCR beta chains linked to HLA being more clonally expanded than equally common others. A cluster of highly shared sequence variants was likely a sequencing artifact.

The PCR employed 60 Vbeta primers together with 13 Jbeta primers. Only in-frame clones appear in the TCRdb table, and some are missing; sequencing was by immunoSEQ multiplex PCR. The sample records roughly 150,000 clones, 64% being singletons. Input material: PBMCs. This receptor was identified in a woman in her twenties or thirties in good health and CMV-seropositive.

Here the CDR3 reads CAWRRGHGGKLFF. The DNA for the CDR3 is TGTGCCTGGAGAAGGGGGCACGGGGGAAAACTGTTTTTT. The chain carries TRBV30 and TRBJ1-4, with TRBD1 matching over 7 bases. The V segment lost 3 bases and the J segment 10 bases; nucleotides outside the gene matches: 8. Germline V gives CDR1 GTSNPN, CDR2 SVGIG (reference sequence). This CDR3 is built from 13 residues.